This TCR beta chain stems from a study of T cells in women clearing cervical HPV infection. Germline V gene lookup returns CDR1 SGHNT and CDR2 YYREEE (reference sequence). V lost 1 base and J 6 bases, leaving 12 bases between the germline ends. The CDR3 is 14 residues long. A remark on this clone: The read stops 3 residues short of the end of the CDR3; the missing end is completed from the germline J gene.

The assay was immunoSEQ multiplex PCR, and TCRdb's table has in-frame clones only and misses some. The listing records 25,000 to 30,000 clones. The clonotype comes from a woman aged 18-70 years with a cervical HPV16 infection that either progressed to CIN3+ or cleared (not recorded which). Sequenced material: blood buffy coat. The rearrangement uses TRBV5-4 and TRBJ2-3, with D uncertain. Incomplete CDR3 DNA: TGTGCCAGCAGCTTGCAGGCGTTTCAGGATACG. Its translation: CASSLQAFQDT. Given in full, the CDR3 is CASSLQAFQDTQYF. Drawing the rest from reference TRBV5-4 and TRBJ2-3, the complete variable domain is ETGVTQSPTHLIKTRGQQVTLRCSSQSGHNTVSWYQQALGQGPQFIFQYYREEENGRGNFPPRFSGLQFPNYSSELNVNALELDDSALYLCASSLQAFQDTQYFGPGTRLTVL.